This record concerns one T cell receptor beta chain sequence. The data belong to a study of shared clonotypes between healthy human individuals. The V gene end was trimmed by 7 bases and the J gene end by 3 bases; junction bases not matched to a gene: 10. This CDR3 has 15 amino acids. Germline V gene data show CDR1 as MNHEY and CDR2 as SVGAGI. Some clones are missing from TCRdb's copy, which holds only in-frame ones; the method was immunoSEQ multiplex PCR. The sample lists 700,000 or so clones; 72% were seen once. The genes are TRBV6-5 and TRBJ2-5, with TRBD1 identical over 8 bases. Specimen: memory CD4+ T cells sorted from blood. Sample subset: CD45RA-negative fraction. This clonotype was sampled from a woman between 25 and 40 years old in good health. The CDR3 DNA follows: TGTGCCAGCAACCCCCGGACAGGGAAGGAAGAGACCCAGTACTTC. This gives the protein CASNPRTGKEETQYF.